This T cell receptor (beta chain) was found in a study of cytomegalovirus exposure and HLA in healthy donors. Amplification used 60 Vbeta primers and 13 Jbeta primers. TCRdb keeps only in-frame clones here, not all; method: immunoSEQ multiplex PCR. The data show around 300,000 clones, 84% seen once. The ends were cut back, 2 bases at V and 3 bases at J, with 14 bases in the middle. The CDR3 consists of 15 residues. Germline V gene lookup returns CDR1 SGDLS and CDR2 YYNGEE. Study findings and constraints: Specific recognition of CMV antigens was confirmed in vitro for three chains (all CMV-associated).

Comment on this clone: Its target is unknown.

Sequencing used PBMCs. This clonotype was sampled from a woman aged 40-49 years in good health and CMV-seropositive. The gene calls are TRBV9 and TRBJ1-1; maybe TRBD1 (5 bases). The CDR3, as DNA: TGTGCCAGCAGCGTCCTGGAGGGGAGCTACACTGAAGCTTTCTTT. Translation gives CASSVLEGSYTEAFF.